A selection of T cell receptor beta chains follows, all from one sample in a study of ipilimumab plus nivolumab after autologous stem cell transplantation. Clones were read by immunoSEQ multiplex PCR, and TCRdb kept only the in-frame ones, dropping some. The sample has tens of thousands of clones, over 80% seen once; the top ten hold around 2%. Specimen: PBMCs, collected in a trial of ipilimumab plus nivolumab as post-transplant consolidation. The receptors stem from a male donor with diffuse large B-cell lymphoma. CDR3s include the opening cysteine and the closing phenylalanine or tryptophan. D genes are given only for firm matches. Clone size is not always given. Where it is, it says once, few, many or a class for expanded clones.

D	V	J	size	CDR3	DNA
.	TRBV6-1	TRBJ2-7	.	CASSLTGFWNEQYF	TGTGCCAGCAGCTTAACAGGGTTCTGGAACGAGCAGTACTTC
.	TRBV4-1	TRBJ1-1	.	CASSQVVQTLRAFF	TGCGCCAGCAGCCAAGTCGTTCAGACCTTGAGAGCTTTCTTT
TRBD1	TRBV29-1	TRBJ1-2	.	CSGWTGGHYGYTF	TGCAGCGGATGGACAGGGGGTCACTATGGCTACACCTTC
TRBD2	TRBV9	TRBJ2-3	.	CASSVGPSGGGDTQYF	TGTGCCAGCAGCGTAGGACCTAGCGGGGGTGGAGATACGCAGTATTTT
TRBD1	TRBV7-2	TRBJ1-2	.	CASSLDFREGAAYGYTF	TGTGCCAGCAGCTTAGACTTCCGAGAGGGGGCGGCCTATGGCTACACCTTC
.	TRBV29-1	TRBJ1-1	.	CSVEMVGGGTEAFF	TGCAGCGTTGAAATGGTGGGGGGTGGCACTGAAGCTTTCTTT
.	TRBV6-5	TRBJ1-3	.	CASSITVFGNTIYF	TGTGCCAGCAGTATAACAGTCTTTGGAAACACCATATATTTT
.	TRBV30	TRBJ1-1	.	CAWMGVFGTEAFF	TGTGCCTGGATGGGGGTGTTCGGCACTGAAGCTTTCTTT
.	TRBV5-1	TRBJ1-1	.	CASTTAGVTEAFF	TGCGCCAGCACTACGGCAGGGGTAACTGAAGCTTTCTTT
TRBD2	TRBV7-9	TRBJ2-5	.	CASSLGGGGAAQETQYF	TGTGCCAGCAGCTTAGGTGGCGGGGGGGCCGCGCAAGAGACCCAGTACTTC
.	TRBV6-6	TRBJ1-1	.	CASSSGTRGTEAFF	TGTGCCAGCAGCTCTGGGACACGGGGGACTGAAGCTTTCTTT
TRBD1	TRBV18	TRBJ1-5	.	CASSPGQGQPQHF	TGTGCCAGCTCACCTGGACAGGGACAGCCCCAGCATTTT
.	TRBV27	TRBJ1-4	.	CASSFRAGTATNEKLFF	TGTGCCAGCAGTTTCCGGGCAGGGACTGCAACTAATGAAAAACTGTTTTTT
TRBD2	TRBV5-4	TRBJ2-7	many	CASSLLGGGLTNEQYF	TGTGCCAGCAGCCTACTGGGCGGGGGGCTTACCAACGAGCAGTACTTC
.	TRBV6-1	TRBJ2-2	.	CASSRDPHTGELFF	TGTGCCAGCAGCCGGGACCCTCACACCGGGGAGCTGTTTTTT
.	TRBV6-1	TRBJ1-2	.	CATRDRNYGYTF	TGTGCCACCCGAGACAGAAACTATGGCTACACCTTC
.	TRBV27	TRBJ1-3	.	CASEQDANSGNTIYF	TGTGCCAGTGAGCAGGACGCGAACTCTGGAAACACCATATATTTT
TRBD1	TRBV29-1	TRBJ2-3	once	CSVVGDRGLDTQYF	TGCAGCGTTGTTGGTGACAGGGGGCTTGATACGCAGTATTTT
.	TRBV15	TRBJ2-3	few	CATSREVGRGGDTQYF	TGTGCCACCAGCAGAGAAGTGGGCAGGGGGGGAGATACGCAGTATTTT
.	TRBV7-6	TRBJ1-3	.	CASSPGRPRGFGNTIYF	TGTGCCAGCAGCCCCGGGCGGCCTAGGGGATTTGGAAACACCATATATTTT
.	TRBV11-2	TRBJ1-1	once	CASSVTETEAFF	TGTGCCAGCAGCGTAACAGAAACTGAAGCTTTCTTT
.	TRBV5-1	TRBJ2-5	.	CASSLSVGAETQYF	TGCGCCAGCAGCTTGAGTGTGGGAGCGGAGACCCAGTACTTC
.	TRBV7-9	TRBJ1-2	.	CASSLGYSYGYTF	TGTGCCAGCAGCTTGGGCTACAGCTATGGCTACACCTTC
.	TRBV20-1	TRBJ2-7	.	CSATDNYEQYF	TGCAGTGCTACGGACAACTACGAGCAGTACTTC
.	TRBV28	TRBJ1-2	.	CASSFENHYGYTF	TGTGCCAGCAGTTTCGAGAACCACTATGGCTACACCTTC
.	TRBV7-2	TRBJ1-3	.	CASRDRAGNTIYF	TGTGCCAGCCGAGATCGGGCTGGAAACACCATATATTTT
.	TRBV19	TRBJ1-5	few	CASSIPGLSQPQHF	TGTGCCAGTAGTATACCCGGACTTTCTCAGCCCCAGCATTTT
.	TRBV6-4	TRBJ2-6	.	CASSDSISGANVLTF	TGTGCCAGCAGTGACTCGATTTCGGGGGCCAACGTCCTGACTTTC
TRBD1	TRBV18	TRBJ1-3	.	CASSQGTGVGNTIYF	TGTGCCAGCTCACAAGGGACAGGGGTCGGAAACACCATATATTTT
.	TRBV6-6	TRBJ2-3	.	CASSFGGRTDTQYF	TGTGCCAGCAGCTTCGGCGGGCGCACAGATACGCAGTATTTT
.	TRBV5-6	TRBJ2-7	.	CASSLALVGTYEQYF	TGTGCCAGCAGCTTGGCTTTAGTCGGTACCTACGAGCAGTACTTC
.	TRBV14	TRBJ2-7	.	CASSQDSWGPALREQYF	TGTGCCAGCAGCCAGGATTCTTGGGGCCCCGCTCTACGCGAGCAGTACTTC
TRBD1	TRBV5-1	TRBJ1-1	.	CASTSRGENTEAFF	TGCGCCAGCACCAGCAGGGGGGAGAACACTGAAGCTTTCTTT
.	TRBV5-6	TRBJ2-6	.	CASSLLSGSSGANVLTF	TGTGCCAGCAGCTTGCTGTCAGGGAGCTCTGGGGCCAACGTCCTGACTTTC
.	TRBV18	TRBJ1-2	.	CASSPPGGYSNYGYTF	TGTGCCAGCTCACCACCGGGCGGATACTCCAACTATGGCTACACCTTC
.	TRBV4-1	TRBJ1-5	.	CASSRSHSNQPQHF	TGCGCCAGTAGTCGATCCCATAGCAATCAGCCCCAGCATTTT
.	TRBV7-8	TRBJ1-6	.	CASSPAPNSPLHF	TGTGCCAGCAGCCCTGCCCCAAATTCACCCCTCCACTTT
TRBD2	TRBV7-9	TRBJ2-2	.	CASSLSRGGSTGELFF	TGTGCCAGCAGCTTATCTCGGGGGGGCAGCACCGGGGAGCTGTTTTTT
TRBD2	TRBV2	TRBJ2-3	few	CASSDSSGGRDTQYF	TGTGCCAGCAGTGACTCAAGCGGGGGGAGGGATACGCAGTATTTT
TRBD1	TRBV5-4	TRBJ2-3	.	CASSRAGQGFDTQYF	TGTGCCAGCAGCCGAGCCGGACAGGGTTTCGATACGCAGTATTTT
.	TRBV28	TRBJ2-3	.	CASSLYTAGASTDTQYF	TGTGCCAGCAGTTTATATACGGCGGGGGCGAGCACAGATACGCAGTATTTT
.	TRBV9	TRBJ1-6	.	CASSPRTDSNSPLHF	TGTGCCAGCAGCCCCCGGACGGATAGTAATTCACCCCTCCACTTT
.	TRBV19	TRBJ2-7	.	CASSRGIYEQYF	TGTGCCAGTAGTAGAGGGATCTACGAGCAGTACTTC